Sequencing of this T cell receptor beta chain was carried out in a study of blood T cell repertoires in COVID-19. Whole-study context: Italy, Spain and the United States were the sources of the convalescent and acute COVID-19 samples. The analysed material was cDNA or gDNA that came from T cells, B-cell-depleted T cells, or PBMCs.

Germline V gives CDR1 GTSNPN, CDR2 SVGIG (reference sequence). V dropped 0 bases and J dropped 0 bases, with 9 bases sitting between them. This CDR3 region has 15 residues. In the study's own analysis: The authors estimated nucleated cell counts from reference gene primer amplification. The protocol was immunoSEQ multiplex PCR, while the TCRdb copy is restricted to in-frame clones and leaves out a portion. That table furnishes V, J and clone size, whereas the DNA furnished D and trimming. Of fewer than 85,000 clones listed, around 72% are singletons. The rearrangement links TRBV30 to TRBJ1-3; D gene uncertain. The origin of this receptor is a human donor with acute or convalescent COVID-19. The donor label of this sample is uncertain. The sequencing sample was made of peripheral blood. The CDR3 sequence is CAWSVDNNSGNTIYF. In DNA, the CDR3 is TGTGCCTGGAGTGTAGACAATAACTCTGGAAACACCATATATTTT.